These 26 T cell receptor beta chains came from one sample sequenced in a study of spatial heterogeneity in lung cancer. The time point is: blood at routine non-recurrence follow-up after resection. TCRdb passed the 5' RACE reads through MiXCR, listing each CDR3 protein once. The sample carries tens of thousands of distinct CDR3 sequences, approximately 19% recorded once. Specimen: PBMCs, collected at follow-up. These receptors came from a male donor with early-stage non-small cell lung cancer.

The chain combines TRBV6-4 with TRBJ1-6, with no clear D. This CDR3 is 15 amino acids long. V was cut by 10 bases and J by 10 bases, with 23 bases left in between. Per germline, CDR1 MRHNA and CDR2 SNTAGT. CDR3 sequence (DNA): TGTGCCAACAGCCCAACAGCGGGTCCGTGGTCACCCCTCCACTTT. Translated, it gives CANSPTAGPWSPLHF.

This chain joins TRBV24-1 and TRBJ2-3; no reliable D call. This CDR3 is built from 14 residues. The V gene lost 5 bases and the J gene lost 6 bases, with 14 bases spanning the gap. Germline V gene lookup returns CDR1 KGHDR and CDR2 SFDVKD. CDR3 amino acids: CATSVGGTADTQYF. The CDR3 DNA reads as TGTGCCACCAGTGTCGGCGGCACCGCTGATACGCAGTATTTT.

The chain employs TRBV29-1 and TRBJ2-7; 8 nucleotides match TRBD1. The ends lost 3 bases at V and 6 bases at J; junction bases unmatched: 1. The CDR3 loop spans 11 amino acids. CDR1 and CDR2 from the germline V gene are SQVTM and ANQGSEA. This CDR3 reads CSVDDRGEQYF. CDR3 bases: TGCAGCGTTGATGACAGGGGCGAGCAGTACTTC.

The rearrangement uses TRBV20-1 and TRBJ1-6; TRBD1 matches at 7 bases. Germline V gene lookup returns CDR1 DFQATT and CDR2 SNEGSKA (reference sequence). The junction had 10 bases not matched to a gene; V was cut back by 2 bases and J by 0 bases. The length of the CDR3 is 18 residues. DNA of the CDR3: TGCAGTGCTAGAACCCAGACAGGGAGGAGCTCCTATAATTCACCCCTCCACTTT. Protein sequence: CSARTQTGRSSYNSPLHF.

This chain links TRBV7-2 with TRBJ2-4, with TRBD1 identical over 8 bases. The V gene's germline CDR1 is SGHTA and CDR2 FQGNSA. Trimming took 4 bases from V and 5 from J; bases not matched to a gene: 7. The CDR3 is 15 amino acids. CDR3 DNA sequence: TGTGCCAGCAGCTCCAACAGGGGGTCCGAAAACATTCAGTACTTC. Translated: CASSSNRGSENIQYF.

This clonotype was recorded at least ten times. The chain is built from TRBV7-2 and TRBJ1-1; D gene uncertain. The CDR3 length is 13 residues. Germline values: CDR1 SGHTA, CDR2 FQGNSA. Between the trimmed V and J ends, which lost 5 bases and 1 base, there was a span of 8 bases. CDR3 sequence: CASSRGPNTEAFF. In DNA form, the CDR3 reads TGTGCCAGCAGCCGCGGCCCGAACACTGAAGCTTTCTTT.

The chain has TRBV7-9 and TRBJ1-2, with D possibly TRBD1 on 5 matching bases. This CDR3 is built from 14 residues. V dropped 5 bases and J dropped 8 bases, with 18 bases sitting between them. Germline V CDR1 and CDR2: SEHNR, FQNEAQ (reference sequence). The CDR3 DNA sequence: TGTGCCAGCAGCGGAACCGGGACCCCCAGAGGCTACACCTTC. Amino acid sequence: CASSGTGTPRGYTF.

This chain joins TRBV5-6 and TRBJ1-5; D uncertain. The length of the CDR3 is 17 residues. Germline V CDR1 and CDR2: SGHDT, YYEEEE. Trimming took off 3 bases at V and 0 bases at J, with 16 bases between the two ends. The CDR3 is CASSYTVGPNSNQPQHF. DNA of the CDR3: TGTGCCAGCAGCTACACGGTGGGCCCGAATAGCAATCAGCCCCAGCATTTT.

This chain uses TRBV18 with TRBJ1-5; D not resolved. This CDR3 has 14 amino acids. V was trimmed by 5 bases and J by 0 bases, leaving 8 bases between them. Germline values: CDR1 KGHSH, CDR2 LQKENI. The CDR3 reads CASSAADSNQPQHF. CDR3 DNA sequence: TGTGCCAGCTCAGCCGCGGATAGCAATCAGCCCCAGCATTTT.

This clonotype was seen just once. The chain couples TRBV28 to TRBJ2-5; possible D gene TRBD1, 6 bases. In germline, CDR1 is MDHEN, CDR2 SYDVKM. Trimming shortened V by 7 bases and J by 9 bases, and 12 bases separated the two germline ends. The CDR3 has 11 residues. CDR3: CASTSGESQYF. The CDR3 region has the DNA TGTGCCAGCACCTCAGGGGAATCCCAGTACTTC.

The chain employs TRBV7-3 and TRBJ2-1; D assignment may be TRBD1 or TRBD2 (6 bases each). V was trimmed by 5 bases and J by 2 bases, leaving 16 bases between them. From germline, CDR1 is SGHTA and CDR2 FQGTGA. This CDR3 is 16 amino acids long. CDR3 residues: CASSLLGGGTYNEQFF. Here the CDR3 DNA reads TGTGCCAGCAGCCTTCTTGGGGGCGGGACCTACAATGAGCAGTTCTTC.

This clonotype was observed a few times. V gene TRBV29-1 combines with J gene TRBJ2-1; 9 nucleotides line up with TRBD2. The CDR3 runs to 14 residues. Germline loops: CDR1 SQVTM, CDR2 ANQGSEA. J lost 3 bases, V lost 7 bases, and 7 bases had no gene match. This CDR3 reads CSAGGGADYNEQFF. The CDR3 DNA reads TGCAGCGCCGGCGGGGGGGCTGACTACAATGAGCAGTTCTTC.

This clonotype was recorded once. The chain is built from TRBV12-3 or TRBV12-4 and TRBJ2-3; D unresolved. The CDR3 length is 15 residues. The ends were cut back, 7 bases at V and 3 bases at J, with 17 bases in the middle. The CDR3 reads CASTPARESTDTQYF. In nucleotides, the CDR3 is TGTGCCAGCACCCCAGCGAGAGAATCGACAGATACGCAGTATTTT.

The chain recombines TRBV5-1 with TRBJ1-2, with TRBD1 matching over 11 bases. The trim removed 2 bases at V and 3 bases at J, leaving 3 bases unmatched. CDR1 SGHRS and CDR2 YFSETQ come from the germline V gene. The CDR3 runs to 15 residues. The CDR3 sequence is CASSFRTGGDYGYTF. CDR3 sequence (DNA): TGCGCCAGCAGCTTTAGGACAGGGGGCGACTATGGCTACACCTTC. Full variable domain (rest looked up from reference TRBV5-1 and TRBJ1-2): KAGVTQTPRYLIKTRGQQVTLSCSPISGHRSVSWYQQTPGQGLQFLFEYFSETQRNKGNFPGRFSGRQFSNSRSEMNVSTLELGDSALYLCASSFRTGGDYGYTFGSGTRLTVV.

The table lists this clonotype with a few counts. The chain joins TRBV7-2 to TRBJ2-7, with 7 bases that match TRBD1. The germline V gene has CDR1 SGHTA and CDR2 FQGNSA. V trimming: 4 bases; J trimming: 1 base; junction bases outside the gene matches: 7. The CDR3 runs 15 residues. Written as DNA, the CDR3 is TGTGCCAGCAGCTCGCAGACAGGGAGTTCCTACGAGCAGTACTTC. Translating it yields CASSSQTGSSYEQYF.

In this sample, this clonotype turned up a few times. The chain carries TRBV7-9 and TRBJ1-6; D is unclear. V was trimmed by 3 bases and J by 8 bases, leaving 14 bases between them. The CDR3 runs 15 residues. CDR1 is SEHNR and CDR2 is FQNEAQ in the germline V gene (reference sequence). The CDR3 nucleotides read TGTGCCAGCAGCTTTAACAGCGCGTGGGATTCACCCCTCCACTTT. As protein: CASSFNSAWDSPLHF.

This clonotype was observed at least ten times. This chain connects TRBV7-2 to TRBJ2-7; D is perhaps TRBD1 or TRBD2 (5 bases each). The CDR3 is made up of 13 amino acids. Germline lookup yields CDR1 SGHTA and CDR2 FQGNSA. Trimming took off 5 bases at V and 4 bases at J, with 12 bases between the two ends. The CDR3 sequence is CASSRDGYYEQYV. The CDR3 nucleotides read TGTGCCAGCAGCCGGGACGGCTATTACGAGCAGTACGTC.

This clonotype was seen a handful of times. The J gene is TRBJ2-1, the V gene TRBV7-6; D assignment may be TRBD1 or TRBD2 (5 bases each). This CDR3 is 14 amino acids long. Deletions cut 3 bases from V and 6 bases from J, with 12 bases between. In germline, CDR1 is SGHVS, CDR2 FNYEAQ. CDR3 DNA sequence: TGTGCCAGCAGCTTGGGGCAGGGACCCAATGAGCAGTTCTTC. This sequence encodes CASSLGQGPNEQFF.

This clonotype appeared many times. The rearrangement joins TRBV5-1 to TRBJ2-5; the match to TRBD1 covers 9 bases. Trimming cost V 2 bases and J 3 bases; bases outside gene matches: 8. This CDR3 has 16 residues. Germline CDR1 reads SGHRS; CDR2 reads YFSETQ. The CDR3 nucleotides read TGCGCCAGCAGCTTCTTACCGGGACAGGGAAAAGAGACCCAGTACTTC. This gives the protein CASSFLPGQGKETQYF.

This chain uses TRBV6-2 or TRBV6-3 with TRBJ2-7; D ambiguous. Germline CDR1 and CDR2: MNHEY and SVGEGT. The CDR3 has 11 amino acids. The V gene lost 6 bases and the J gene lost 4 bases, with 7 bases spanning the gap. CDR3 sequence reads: CASRTSYEQYV. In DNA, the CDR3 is TGTGCCAGCAGGACGTCGTACGAGCAGTACGTC.

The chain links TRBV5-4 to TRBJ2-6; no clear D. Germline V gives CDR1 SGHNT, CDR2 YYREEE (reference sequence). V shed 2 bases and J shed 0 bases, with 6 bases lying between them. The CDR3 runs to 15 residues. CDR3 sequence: CASSFSVSGANVLTF. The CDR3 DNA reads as TGTGCCAGCAGCTTTTCGGTCTCTGGGGCCAACGTCCTGACTTTC.

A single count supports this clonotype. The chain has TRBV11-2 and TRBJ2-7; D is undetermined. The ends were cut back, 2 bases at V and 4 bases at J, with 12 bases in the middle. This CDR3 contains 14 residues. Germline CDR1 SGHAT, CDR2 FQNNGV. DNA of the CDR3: TGTGCCAGCAGCTTAAGCGTCCCTGAGTACGAGCAGTACTTC. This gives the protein CASSLSVPEYEQYF. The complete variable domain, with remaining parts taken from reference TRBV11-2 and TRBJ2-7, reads EAGVAQSPRYKIIEKRQSVAFWCNPISGHATLYWYQQILGQGPKLLIQFQNNGVVDDSQLPKDRFSAERLKGVDSTLKIQPAKLEDSAVYLCASSLSVPEYEQYFGPGTRLTVT.

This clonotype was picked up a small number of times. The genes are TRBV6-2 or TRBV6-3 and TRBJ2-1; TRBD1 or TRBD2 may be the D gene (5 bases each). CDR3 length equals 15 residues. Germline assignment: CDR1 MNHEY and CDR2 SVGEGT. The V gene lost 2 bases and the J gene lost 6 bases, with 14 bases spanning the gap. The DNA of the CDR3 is TGTGCCAGCAGTTACCTTCGGGGCCCATCCAATGAGCAGTTCTTC. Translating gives CASSYLRGPSNEQFF.

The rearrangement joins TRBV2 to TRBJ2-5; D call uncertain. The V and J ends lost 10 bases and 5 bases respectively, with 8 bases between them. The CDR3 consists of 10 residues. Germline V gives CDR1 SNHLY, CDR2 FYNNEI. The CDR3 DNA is TGTGCCAACGGGCGGGAGACCCAGTACTTC. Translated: CANGRETQYF. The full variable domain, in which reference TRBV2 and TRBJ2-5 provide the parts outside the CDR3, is EPEVTQTPSHQVTQMGQEVILRCVPISNHLYFYWYRQILGQKVEFLVSFYNNEISEKSEIFDDQFSVERPDGSNFTLKIRSTKLEDSAMYFCANGRETQYFGPGTRLLVL.

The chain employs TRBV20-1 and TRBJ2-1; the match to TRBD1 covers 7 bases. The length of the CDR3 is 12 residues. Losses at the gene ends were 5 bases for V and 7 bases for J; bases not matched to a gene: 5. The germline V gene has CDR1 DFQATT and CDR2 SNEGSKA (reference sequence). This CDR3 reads CSAELTGNEQFF. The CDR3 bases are TGCAGTGCTGAACTGACAGGGAATGAGCAGTTCTTC.

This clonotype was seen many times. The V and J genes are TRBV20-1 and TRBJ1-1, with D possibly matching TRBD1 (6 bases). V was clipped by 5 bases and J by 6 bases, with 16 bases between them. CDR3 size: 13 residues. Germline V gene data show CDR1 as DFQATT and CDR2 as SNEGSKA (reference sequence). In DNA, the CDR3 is TGCAGTGCTTCCAGGGGCCCACGCGCTGAAGCTTTCTTT. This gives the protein CSASRGPRAEAFF.